The clone carrying this T cell receptor (beta chain) was counted between two and nine times. V dropped 4 bases and J dropped 2 bases, with 8 bases sitting between them. This CDR3 region has 13 residues. Germline V gene data show CDR1 as LNHDA and CDR2 as SQIVND (reference sequence). Sequencing was performed with immunoSEQ multiplex PCR; in TCRdb, only in-frame clones are kept and a portion is missing. The data hold about 59,000 clones, with over 75% observed a single time. This sample is part of a study of T cells in tumors after PD-1 blockade. The material sequenced was PBMCs, taken before anti-PD-1 treatment. The clonotype originates from a human donor with basal cell carcinoma. The chain couples TRBV19 to TRBJ1-1; D not resolved. The DNA of the CDR3 is TGTGCCAGTAGTACACAATTAAACACTGAAGCTTTCTTT. Amino acids: CASSTQLNTEAFF.